These 27 T cell receptor beta chains share one sample of origin, sequenced in a study of T cell repertoires in cytomegalovirus infection. MiXCR, applied by TCRdb to the reads, yields one record per CDR3 protein. The sample lists 300,000 or so distinct CDR3 sequences, under 30% occurring once. Sequencing was done on a sample of PBMCs. The receptors were sampled from a human donor in good health (CMV status not recorded). Some clones in this sample may be carry-over from other donors' samples.

This clonotype has a count of ten or more. This rearrangement joins TRBV7-2 to TRBJ2-7; D may be TRBD1 (5 bases). Trimming cost V 2 bases and J 0 bases, with 11 bases left between them. Germline V lookup: CDR1 SGHTA, CDR2 FQGNSA. This CDR3 is built from 15 residues. The CDR3 sequence: CASSLIRERSYEQYF. DNA of the CDR3: TGTGCCAGCAGCTTAATCAGGGAACGCTCCTACGAGCAGTACTTC.

In this sample, this clonotype turned up many times. V is TRBV2 and J is TRBJ2-2; possibly TRBD1 for D (6 bases). The CDR3 totals 13 residues. CDR1 is SNHLY and CDR2 is FYNNEI in the germline V gene. Deletions cut 8 bases from V and 5 bases from J, with 12 bases between. The CDR3 sequence is CASLTGSTGELFF. CDR3 in DNA: TGTGCCAGCCTCACAGGGTCGACCGGGGAGCTGTTTTTT.

This clonotype was found many times. The CDR3 nucleotides read TGTGCCAGCAGCCCACAGGGGGCGGTTAATTCACCCCTCCACTTT. Its translation is CASSPQGAVNSPLHF. J is TRBJ1-6 and V is TRBV7-2, with TRBD1 identical over 9 bases. Looked up from germline, CDR1 is SGHTA and CDR2 is FQGNSA. The CDR3 is made up of 15 amino acids. J gave up 6 bases and V 5 bases, and 5 bases lay outside the gene matches.

The chain has TRBV28 and TRBJ2-1; 9 bases line up with TRBD1. Germline V lookup: CDR1 MDHEN, CDR2 SYDVKM. CDR3 length: 12 amino acids. V lost 5 bases to trimming and J lost 8 bases; unmatched junction nucleotides: 1. The CDR3 nucleotides are TGTGCCAGCAGTACAGGGGGCCATGAGCAGTTCTTC. Its protein is CASSTGGHEQFF.

This clonotype was observed a few times. The chain has TRBV12-3 or TRBV12-4 and TRBJ1-1; 9 nucleotides agree with TRBD1. The CDR3 runs to 12 residues. V was pared by 5 bases and J by 7 bases, with 2 bases of the junction left unmatched. The CDR3 nucleotides are TGTGCCAGCAGTCCGGGACAGGGTGAAGCTTTCTTT. It specifies CASSPGQGEAFF.

Concerning this clonotype: A much larger clonotype is one base distant, so this may be a read error. The V gene is TRBV7-2, the J gene TRBJ1-2; possible D gene TRBD1, 5 bases. This CDR3 is 16 amino acids long. Germline V gene data show CDR1 as SGHTA and CDR2 as FQGNSA. V was pared by 1 base and J by 3 bases, with 15 bases between. This CDR3 is CASSLGWGGSDYGYTF. The CDR3 DNA sequence: TGTGCCAGCAGCTTAGGGTGGGGGGGGAGCGACTATGGCTACACCTTC.

This clonotype is medium-sized by share. The CDR3 DNA is TGTGCCAGCAGCCCGGGTCTCGATCAGCCCCAGCATTTT. Translation: CASSPGLDQPQHF. The rearrangement links TRBV7-2 to TRBJ1-5; D uncertain. Trimming cost V 5 bases and J 5 bases, with 10 bases left between them. CDR1 is SGHTA, CDR2 FQGNSA, per germline. The CDR3 runs 13 residues.

The V gene is TRBV5-1, the J gene TRBJ2-7; 8 nucleotides align to TRBD2. Trimming at V came to 4 bases and at J to 6 bases, leaving 15 bases not matched to a gene. This CDR3 has 16 amino acids. CDR1 SGHRS and CDR2 YFSETQ come from the germline V gene. The CDR3 loop is CASSPPGLADAGEQYF. The DNA for the CDR3 is TGCGCCAGCAGCCCCCCTGGACTAGCAGATGCTGGCGAGCAGTACTTC.

This clonotype was observed a handful of times. J is TRBJ2-2 and V is TRBV6-6; 10 bases are a match to TRBD2. CDR3 length: 15 amino acids. V dropped 5 bases and J dropped 3; count of bases not matched to a gene: 3. Germline CDR1 and CDR2: MNHNY and SVGAGI (reference sequence). In DNA form, the CDR3 reads TGTGCCAGCAGTAGTGGACTAGCGGACACCGGGGAGCTGTTTTTT. Its protein product is CASSSGLADTGELFF.

The chain couples TRBV4-2 to TRBJ1-5, with 8 bases fitting TRBD1. V shed 0 bases, J shed 4 bases, and the junction held 11 bases outside the gene matches. This CDR3 spans 18 amino acids. Germline V CDR1 and CDR2: LGHNA, YNFKEQ. CDR3 protein: CASSQESPRGQINQPQHF. The CDR3 nucleotides are TGTGCCAGCAGCCAAGAGTCCCCCAGGGGGCAAATTAATCAGCCCCAGCATTTT.

This clonotype has only a few counts. The chain joins TRBV5-6 to TRBJ2-6; perhaps TRBD2 as D (6 bases). The CDR3 is 17 amino acids. In germline, CDR1 is SGHDT, CDR2 YYEEEE. Trimming took off 3 bases at V and 2 bases at J, with 15 bases between the two ends. The CDR3 sequence is CASSSSEYLAGANVLTF. The CDR3 DNA reads as TGTGCCAGCAGCTCTAGCGAATATCTTGCTGGGGCCAACGTCCTGACTTTC.

This clonotype was counted at least ten times. V is TRBV6-5 and J is TRBJ2-5; TRBD2 agrees at 8 bases. J was trimmed by 4 bases and V by 5 bases; bases with no gene match: 12. This CDR3 comprises 16 residues. CDR1 and CDR2 (germline): MNHEY, SVGAGI. CDR3: CASSRSSGGRGETQYF. CDR3 sequence (DNA): TGTGCCAGCAGTCGATCAAGCGGGGGAAGAGGAGAGACCCAGTACTTC.

The chain is built from TRBV5-6 and TRBJ2-1; 9 bases are shared with TRBD1. J gave up 5 bases and V 4 bases, and 10 bases lay outside the gene matches. The CDR3 totals 16 residues. Germline V gene lookup returns CDR1 SGHDT and CDR2 YYEEEE. This CDR3 reads CASSRWDRVGHNEQFF. The CDR3 coding sequence is TGTGCCAGCAGCAGGTGGGACAGGGTGGGCCACAATGAGCAGTTCTTC.

The sample holds many counts of this clonotype. The chain combines TRBV7-3 with TRBJ1-1; D unresolved. V gave up 6 bases and J gave up 4 bases, with 12 bases separating them. Per the germline V gene, CDR1 is SGHTA and CDR2 is FQGTGA. The CDR3 consists of 13 residues. The CDR3 here is CASSYGVGTEAFF. As DNA, the CDR3 is TGTGCCAGCAGTTACGGGGTGGGCACTGAAGCTTTCTTT.

CDR3 residues: CASSPRGQANEKLFF. Here the CDR3 DNA reads TGTGCCAGCAGCCCACGGGGACAGGCAAATGAAAAACTGTTTTTT. The chain combines TRBV7-8 with TRBJ1-4, with TRBD1 identical over 8 bases. The V and J ends lost 5 bases and 5 bases, in that order; junction bases with no gene match: 7. Germline V gives CDR1 SGHVS, CDR2 FQNEAQ. The CDR3 is made up of 15 amino acids. Based on the CDR3 plus reference TRBV7-8 and TRBJ1-4, the full variable domain is GAGVSQSPRYKVAKRGQDVALRCDPISGHVSLFWYQQALGQGPEFLTYFQNEAQLDKSGLPSDRFFAERPEGSVSTLKIQRTQQEDSAVYLCASSPRGQANEKLFFGSGTQLSVL.

This clonotype was counted many times. V and J are TRBV7-2 and TRBJ1-5; D uncertain. The CDR3 is made up of 15 amino acids. With 1 base removed from V and 3 bases from J, the gap between germline ends came to 10 bases. The germline CDR1 and CDR2 sequences are SGHTA and FQGNSA. As DNA, the CDR3 is TGTGCCAGCAGCTTAGATCCGGCCTCCAATCAGCCCCAGCATTTT. The encoded protein is CASSLDPASNQPQHF.

The chain links TRBV6-1 to TRBJ1-2, with D perhaps matching TRBD1 (6 bases). CDR1 and CDR2 from the germline V gene are MNHNS and SASEGT. This CDR3 has 14 residues. The ends were cut back, 2 bases at V and 4 bases at J, with 11 bases in the middle. The chain's CDR3 is CASSESWTVYGYTF. Here the CDR3 DNA reads TGTGCCAGCAGTGAATCCTGGACAGTCTATGGCTACACCTTC.

The CDR3 DNA sequence: TGTGCCAGTACCGTGGTGGGTAGAACCGGGGAGCTGTTTTTT. Its translation is CASTVVGRTGELFF. The chain recombines TRBV19 with TRBJ2-2; D not resolved. V lost 7 bases, J lost 5 bases, and 14 bases lay in between. The CDR3 covers 14 residues. The germline V gene has CDR1 LNHDA and CDR2 SQIVND (reference sequence). Using reference TRBV19 and TRBJ2-2 for the parts outside the CDR3, the full variable domain is DGGITQSPKYLFRKEGQNVTLSCEQNLNHDAMYWYRQDPGQGLRLIYYSQIVNDFQKGDIAEGYSVSREKKESFPLTVTSAQKNPTAFYLCASTVVGRTGELFFGEGSRLTVL.

The CDR3 reads CSAGARAGYTF. CDR3 in DNA: TGCAGCGCAGGGGCCAGGGCCGGCTACACCTTC. This chain links TRBV29-1 with TRBJ1-2, with D possibly matching TRBD1 (6 bases). This CDR3 contains 11 residues. V was cut by 7 bases and J by 8 bases, with 14 bases left in between. Germline V gene sequence: CDR1 SQVTM, CDR2 ANQGSEA.

At least ten counts were recorded for this clonotype. The rearrangement uses TRBV7-2 and TRBJ2-2; D not certain. The CDR3 spans 14 residues. V was shortened by 0 bases and J by 6 bases, with 8 bases between the two germline ends. Germline loops: CDR1 SGHTA, CDR2 FQGNSA. For the CDR3, the DNA is TGTGCCAGCAGCTTAGCGTTATACCCCGGGGAGCTGTTTTTT. Its protein product is CASSLALYPGELFF.

This clonotype came up a few times. The chain uses TRBV7-6 and TRBJ1-5; D is perhaps TRBD1 (5 bases). The CDR3 is 17 residues long. With 5 bases removed from V and 1 base from J, the gap between germline ends came to 18 bases. From germline, CDR1 is SGHVS and CDR2 FNYEAQ. As DNA, the CDR3 is TGTGCCAGCAGCCCGCCGGGCAGGGAAGGGAGCAATCAGCCCCAGCATTTT. It specifies CASSPPGREGSNQPQHF. Complete variable domain (other parts from reference TRBV7-6 and TRBJ1-5): GAGVSQSPRYKVTKRGQDVALRCDPISGHVSLYWYRQALGQGPEFLTYFNYEAQQDKSGLPNDRFSAERPEGSISTLTIQRTEQRDSAMYRCASSPPGREGSNQPQHFGDGTRLSIL.

This clonotype occurred a few times. This chain uses TRBV7-2 with TRBJ2-1; 11 nucleotides align to TRBD2. The ends lost 7 bases at V and 9 bases at J; junction bases unmatched: 14. Germline CDR1 is SGHTA and CDR2 is FQGNSA. The CDR3 is 16 residues long. The CDR3 region has the DNA TGTGCCAGCAACCCTCCGGGACCCGGGACTAGCGGTGAGCAGTTCTTC. Amino acids: CASNPPGPGTSGEQFF.

The J gene is TRBJ1-2, the V gene TRBV15; 10 positions match TRBD1. The V gene end was trimmed by 3 bases and the J gene end by 2 bases; junction bases not matched to a gene: 6. This CDR3 has 16 amino acids. Germline loops: CDR1 LNHNV, CDR2 YYDKDF (reference sequence). The CDR3 spells CATSSDPGQGNYGYTF. CDR3 DNA: TGTGCCACCAGCAGTGATCCGGGACAGGGGAACTATGGCTACACCTTC.

This rearrangement joins TRBV5-4 to TRBJ2-3, with 8 bases lining up with TRBD1. There are 15 residues in the CDR3. The germline gives CDR1 SGHNT, CDR2 YYREEE (reference sequence). V lost 1 base and J lost 6; bases outside the gene matches: 7. CDR3 nucleotides: TGTGCCAGCAGCTTGTCCCGGACAGGGTCCGATACGCAGTATTTT. Protein sequence: CASSLSRTGSDTQYF.

This clonotype was seen a handful of times. J is TRBJ2-2 and V is TRBV20-1, with TRBD1 identical over 8 bases. Germline V gene data show CDR1 as DFQATT and CDR2 as SNEGSKA (reference sequence). The CDR3 runs 15 residues. The J segment lost 7 bases and the V segment lost 5 bases, leaving 12 bases of the junction unmatched. The CDR3 protein is CSAPRGTGLDGELFF. DNA for the CDR3: TGCAGTGCTCCCCGTGGGACAGGCTTGGACGGGGAGCTGTTTTTT.

This clonotype was recorded a few times. V and J are TRBV18 and TRBJ2-7, with D maybe TRBD2 (6 bases). Germline V gene lookup returns CDR1 KGHSH and CDR2 LQKENI. CDR3 length equals 15 residues. Trimming stripped 3 bases from V and 3 bases from J, with 15 bases between. CDR3 sequence: CASSPGLELLYEQYF. CDR3 coding DNA: TGTGCCAGCTCACCGGGACTGGAACTACTCTACGAGCAGTACTTC. The whole variable domain, remainder taken from reference TRBV18 and TRBJ2-7, is NAGVMQNPRHLVRRRGQEARLRCSPMKGHSHVYWYRQLPEEGLKFMVYLQKENIIDESGMPKERFSAEFPKEGPSILRIQQVVRGDSAAYFCASSPGLELLYEQYFGPGTRLTVT.

The V and J genes are TRBV12-3 or TRBV12-4 and TRBJ1-5; D might be TRBD1 (5 bases). The CDR3 consists of 15 residues. The V gene lost 6 bases and the J gene lost 3 bases, with 15 bases spanning the gap. CDR3 region: CASSSAQGNNQPQHF. The CDR3 nucleotides read TGTGCCAGCAGCTCAGCCCAGGGCAACAATCAGCCCCAGCATTTT.